Following are 28 T cell receptor beta chains from one sample sequenced in a study of blood T cell repertoires in COVID-19. Clones were read by immunoSEQ multiplex PCR, and TCRdb kept only the in-frame ones, dropping some. The sample holds about 170,000 clones, about 85% seen once. Sequenced sample: peripheral blood. These TCRs come from a man aged 80 or over with COVID-19, enrolled during active disease.

The gene calls are TRBV13 and TRBJ1-1, with a weak D call TRBD1 (6 bases). The germline V and J ends were trimmed by 1 base and 1 base, with 10 bases remaining between them. The CDR3 has 15 residues. Germline loops: CDR1 PRHDT, CDR2 FYEKMQ (reference sequence). CDR3 DNA: TGTGCCAGCAGCTTAGCGGGCAGGGGGAACACTGAAGCTTTCTTT. It specifies CASSLAGRGNTEAFF.

The genes are TRBV4-1 and TRBJ1-1, with no clear D. V gave up 4 bases and J gave up 4 bases, with 10 bases separating them. The CDR3 has 13 amino acids. Germline CDR1 reads MGHRA; CDR2 reads YSYEKL. The CDR3 loop is CASSREISTEAFF. CDR3 nucleotides: TGCGCCAGCAGCCGGGAGATTAGCACTGAAGCTTTCTTT.

The chain has TRBV11-1 and TRBJ1-1; 9 nucleotides agree with TRBD1. This CDR3 region has 15 residues. The V segment lost 5 bases and the J segment 3 bases; nucleotides outside the gene matches: 7. Germline V gene lookup returns CDR1 SGHAT and CDR2 FQDESV (reference sequence). The CDR3 spells CASSPQDRGDTEAFF. The DNA for the CDR3 is TGTGCCAGCAGCCCACAGGACAGGGGCGACACTGAAGCTTTCTTT.

The chain uses TRBV6-6 and TRBJ2-2; TRBD1 matches 9 bases. Trimming removed 7 bases from V and 2 bases from J; junction bases left unmatched: 2. Germline assignment: CDR1 MNHNY and CDR2 SVGAGI (reference sequence). The CDR3 covers 14 residues. CDR3 protein: CASKTGGNTGELFF. Written as DNA, the CDR3 is TGTGCCAGCAAAACAGGGGGCAACACCGGGGAGCTGTTTTTT.

This chain uses TRBV5-4 with TRBJ1-5, with 7 bases identical to TRBD1. Germline CDR1 reads SGHNT; CDR2 reads YYREEE (reference sequence). The CDR3 totals 15 residues. V was clipped by 4 bases and J by 6 bases; unmatched bases: 10. The CDR3 bases are TGTGCCAGCAGCCCCCGAGGGGGCAGGATTCAGCCCCAGCATTTT. Encoded protein: CASSPRGGRIQPQHF.

This chain links TRBV3-1 (or the pseudogene TRBV3-2) with TRBJ2-1; D is perhaps TRBD2 (6 bases). V lost 3 bases and J lost 8, with 11 bases in between. Germline CDR1 is LGHDT and CDR2 is YNNKEL (reference sequence). The CDR3 spans 13 residues. CDR3 sequence reads: CASSQLTGDEQFF. CDR3 sequence (DNA): TGTGCCAGCAGCCAGTTGACGGGGGATGAGCAGTTCTTC.

The J gene is TRBJ1-5, the V gene TRBV2, with D perhaps matching TRBD1 (6 bases). The CDR3 has 14 amino acids. Germline CDR1 SNHLY, CDR2 FYNNEI. Trimming pared 11 bases from V and 6 bases from J, leaving 20 bases between. This chain's CDR3 is CAGGGGGPRQPQHF. The CDR3 DNA sequence: TGTGCCGGCGGTGGGGGGGGCCCCCGTCAGCCCCAGCATTTT. The whole variable domain, filled in from reference TRBV2 and TRBJ1-5, reads EPEVTQTPSHQVTQMGQEVILRCVPISNHLYFYWYRQILGQKVEFLVSFYNNEISEKSEIFDDQFSVERPDGSNFTLKIRSTKLEDSAMYFCAGGGGGPRQPQHFGDGTRLSIL.

The chain is built from TRBV6-5 and TRBJ1-1; maybe TRBD1 (6 bases). The CDR3 is 15 residues long. Germline V CDR1 and CDR2: MNHEY, SVGAGI. V lost 2 bases to trimming and J lost 5 bases, with 15 bases between them. The CDR3 DNA follows: TGTGCCAGCAGTTACAGGGGGGGGGCAAGAACTGAAGCTTTCTTT. Its protein is CASSYRGGARTEAFF.

The chain combines TRBV6-1 with TRBJ1-2, with TRBD1 identical over 7 bases. Germline V CDR1 and CDR2: MNHNS, SASEGT. CDR3 size: 16 residues. Unmatched junction bases numbered 14, after V lost 4 bases and J lost 6 bases. CDR3 sequence: CASSAAGTAVFHGYTF. The CDR3 DNA is TGTGCCAGCAGTGCTGCCGGGACAGCCGTTTTCCATGGCTACACCTTC.

The gene calls are TRBV11-2 and TRBJ1-3; D is unresolved. This CDR3 comprises 12 residues. The V gene's germline CDR1 is SGHAT and CDR2 FQNNGV. Between the trimmed V and J ends, which lost 8 bases and 3 bases, there was a span of 8 bases. The CDR3 DNA reads TGTGCCAGCCGCGGGTATGGAAACACCATATATTTT. It specifies CASRGYGNTIYF.

The CDR3 nucleotides are TGTGCCAGCAGCCATAGCGGGGGGGCGAACACCGGGGAGCTGTTTTTT. Translating it yields CASSHSGGANTGELFF. The chain is built from TRBV14 and TRBJ2-2, with 11 nucleotides matching TRBD2. The CDR3 totals 16 residues. The ends lost 3 bases at V and 0 bases at J; junction bases unmatched: 0. Germline V lookup: CDR1 SGHDN, CDR2 FVKESK.

The CDR3 here is CASSPGVTEAFF. The CDR3 DNA is TGTGCCAGCTCACCCGGGGTCACTGAAGCTTTCTTT. The chain uses TRBV18 and TRBJ1-1; D gene uncertain. The CDR3 totals 12 residues. Trimming took off 3 bases at V and 4 bases at J, with 6 bases between the two ends. Germline assignment: CDR1 KGHSH and CDR2 LQKENI.

The V gene is TRBV20-1, the J gene TRBJ1-6; TRBD1 is a possible D gene (6 bases). V lost 3 bases to trimming and J lost 3 bases, with 15 bases between them. Germline-derived CDR1 and CDR2 are DFQATT and SNEGSKA (reference sequence). The CDR3 loop spans 16 amino acids. CDR3 sequence (DNA): TGCAGTGCTAGTACCTGGGTCAGGGGCTATAATTCACCCCTCCACTTT. It is translated as CSASTWVRGYNSPLHF.

The chain employs TRBV18 and TRBJ1-2, with TRBD1 matching 7 bases. The CDR3 has 15 residues. Germline V lookup: CDR1 KGHSH, CDR2 LQKENI. Trimming took 3 bases from V and 2 from J; bases not matched to a gene: 6. The chain's CDR3 is CASSPWTGENYGYTF. The DNA for the CDR3 is TGTGCCAGCTCACCTTGGACAGGAGAAAACTATGGCTACACCTTC.

The chain joins TRBV28 to TRBJ2-7, with 8 bases fitting TRBD1. CDR1 MDHEN and CDR2 SYDVKM come from the germline V gene. The CDR3 covers 14 residues. V shed 3 bases and J 2 bases; nucleotides not matched to a gene: 3. The CDR3 loop is CASSLDRVPYEQYF. The DNA for the CDR3 is TGTGCCAGCAGTTTGGACAGGGTCCCCTACGAGCAGTACTTC.

The chain carries TRBV5-6 and TRBJ1-6; D ambiguous. Germline values: CDR1 SGHDT, CDR2 YYEEEE. The V end was cut by 4 bases, the J end by 11 bases, with 22 bases between. CDR3 size: 16 residues. The CDR3 loop reads CASSPPGSRLLAPLHF. Written as DNA, the CDR3 is TGTGCCAGCAGCCCCCCGGGGTCCCGACTTCTGGCACCCCTCCACTTT. The variable domain in full, completed from reference TRBV5-6 and TRBJ1-6, reads DAGVTQSPTHLIKTRGQQVTLRCSPKSGHDTVSWYQQALGQGPQFIFQYYEEEERQRGNFPDRFSGHQFPNYSSELNVNALLLGDSALYLCASSPPGSRLLAPLHFGNGTRLTVT.

The chain is built from TRBV12-5 and TRBJ2-3; the D gene is possibly TRBD1 (5 bases). V was cut by 4 bases and J by 1 base, with 15 bases left in between. CDR3 length: 16 amino acids. CDR1 LGHNT and CDR2 FRNRAP come from the germline V gene. The CDR3 DNA reads TGTGCTAGTGGTTATGGGGCTTCGTCTGGCACAGATACGCAGTATTTT. Its translation is CASGYGASSGTDTQYF.

The chain employs TRBV6-1 and TRBJ1-5; TRBD1 aligns across 7 bases. Germline assignment: CDR1 MNHNS and CDR2 SASEGT. Germline trimming cut 3 bases from V and 4 bases from J; bases unmatched to any gene: 3. This CDR3 has 14 residues. CDR3 bases: TGTGCCAGCAGTGAGGGGACAGCTAATCAGCCCCAGCATTTT. This encodes CASSEGTANQPQHF.

The chain carries TRBV10-3 and TRBJ2-7; tentatively, D is TRBD1 (5 bases). The CDR3 spans 12 residues. V gave up 4 bases and J gave up 6 bases, with 10 bases separating them. Germline V gives CDR1 ENHRY, CDR2 SYGVKD. The CDR3 bases are TGTGCCATCAGTGCAGACAGAGGCGAGCAGTACTTC. It codes for CAISADRGEQYF.

The V gene is TRBV2, the J gene TRBJ2-5; 10 bases match TRBD1. CDR1 and CDR2 from the germline V gene are SNHLY and FYNNEI. V shed 3 bases and J 5 bases; nucleotides not matched to a gene: 6. The CDR3 has 15 amino acids. Here the CDR3 reads CASSDIGQGGETQYF. The CDR3 nucleotides read TGTGCCAGCAGTGATATCGGACAGGGGGGGGAGACCCAGTACTTC.

The genes are TRBV11-3 and TRBJ2-2; D may be TRBD2 (5 bases). V was cut by 10 bases and J by 4 bases, with 16 bases left in between. There are 14 residues in the CDR3. Per the germline V gene, CDR1 is SGHNT and CDR2 is YENEEA. In nucleotides, the CDR3 is TGTGCCACGACGCGAGCCGCGGGCACCGGGGAGCTGTTTTTT. Its translation: CATTRAAGTGELFF.

The rearrangement joins TRBV19 to TRBJ2-5; D not resolved. This CDR3 has 15 residues. Germline CDR1 is LNHDA and CDR2 is SQIVND (reference sequence). The V end lost 4 bases, the J end lost 1 base, and 13 bases lay between the germline ends. As DNA, the CDR3 is TGTGCCAGTAGTACTTACAAGAACCTCCAAGAGACCCAGTACTTC. It yields the protein CASSTYKNLQETQYF. Variable domain in full (rest from reference TRBV19 and TRBJ2-5): DGGITQSPKYLFRKEGQNVTLSCEQNLNHDAMYWYRQDPGQGLRLIYYSQIVNDFQKGDIAEGYSVSREKKESFPLTVTSAQKNPTAFYLCASSTYKNLQETQYFGPGTRLLVL.

The V gene is TRBV9, the J gene TRBJ2-6; D uncertain. Germline loops: CDR1 SGDLS, CDR2 YYNGEE. Trimming took 0 bases from V and 0 from J, leaving 10 bases between them. This CDR3 has 17 residues. CDR3 bases: TGTGCCAGCAGCGTAGGGGCAGGAAACTCTGGGGCCAACGTCCTGACTTTC. Encoded protein: CASSVGAGNSGANVLTF. The whole variable domain, filled in from reference TRBV9 and TRBJ2-6, reads DSGVTQTPKHLITATGQRVTLRCSPRSGDLSVYWYQQSLDQGLQFLIQYYNGEERAKGNILERFSAQQFPDLHSELNLSSLELGDSALYFCASSVGAGNSGANVLTFGAGSRLTVL.

The rearrangement links TRBV18 to TRBJ2-1; no clear D gene. The V and J ends lost 6 bases and 0 bases respectively, with 12 bases between them. The length of the CDR3 is 15 residues. CDR1 KGHSH and CDR2 LQKENI come from the germline V gene. CDR3 residues: CASSPASSSYNEQFF. The CDR3 nucleotides read TGTGCCAGCTCTCCTGCTTCGAGCTCCTACAATGAGCAGTTCTTC.

This clone occurred a few times. The chain employs TRBV15 and TRBJ2-2; D possibly corresponds to TRBD2 (7 bases). Germline V lookup: CDR1 LNHNV, CDR2 YYDKDF (reference sequence). This CDR3 spans 17 amino acids. Trimming left V 1 base short and J 4 bases short, with 16 bases between. CDR3 protein: CATSRARGGQGTGELFF. Written as DNA, the CDR3 is TGTGCCACCAGCAGAGCGAGGGGGGGGCAGGGCACCGGGGAGCTGTTTTTT.

This clone was detected only a few times. The chain joins TRBV18 to TRBJ1-2; 7 nucleotides align to TRBD1. The V and J ends lost 3 bases and 1 base, in that order; junction bases with no gene match: 5. This CDR3 has 15 residues. Germline loops: CDR1 KGHSH, CDR2 LQKENI. CDR3 in DNA: TGTGCCAGCTCACCGCCTACAGGGGTTAACTATGGCTACACCTTC. Translating gives CASSPPTGVNYGYTF.

This rearrangement joins TRBV28 to TRBJ1-2; 8 bases match TRBD1. The germline gives CDR1 MDHEN, CDR2 SYDVKM. This CDR3 region has 14 residues. Germline trimming cut 7 bases from V and 6 bases from J; bases unmatched to any gene: 10. The CDR3 is CASTRTGKLDGYTF. CDR3 in DNA: TGTGCCAGCACCCGGACAGGGAAATTAGATGGCTACACCTTC.

Turning to this clone: This CDR3 is also generated by other DNA sequences in the sample. The genes are TRBV4-3 and TRBJ1-5; possible D gene TRBD1, 6 bases. V lost 0 bases to trimming and J lost 7 bases, with 7 bases between them. The CDR3 has 13 residues. Per the germline V gene, CDR1 is LGHNA and CDR2 is YSLEER. In DNA, the CDR3 is TGCGCCAGCAGCCAAGATCAGGGGCAGCCCCAGCATTTT. Protein product: CASSQDQGQPQHF.